Each of the 29 T cell receptor beta chains below was sequenced from the same sample in a study of blood T cell repertoires in COVID-19. The data were produced by immunoSEQ multiplex PCR, yet TCRdb's version contains in-frame clones alone and is incomplete. Among around 150,000 clones, about 85% were seen once, and the ten largest hold 8.3%. Material for sequencing was peripheral blood. The receptor source for this set is a woman aged 60 to 75 with COVID-19, enrolled during active disease.

The J gene is TRBJ1-1, the V gene TRBV25-1, with 11 bases that match TRBD1. Germline V lookup: CDR1 MGHDK, CDR2 SYGVNS. There are 15 residues in the CDR3. Trimming removed 5 bases from V and 6 bases from J; junction bases left unmatched: 8. CDR3: CASSHGPGQGAEAFF. The CDR3 nucleotides read TGTGCCAGCAGTCACGGGCCGGGACAGGGGGCTGAAGCTTTCTTT.

V usage is TRBV5-4 and J usage is TRBJ1-1, with TRBD1 matching 8 bases. CDR3 length: 15 amino acids. V lost 5 bases, J lost 0 bases, and 6 bases stayed unmatched. From germline, CDR1 is SGHNT and CDR2 YYREEE (reference sequence). The CDR3 spells CASSYYRGVNTEAFF. The CDR3 DNA reads TGTGCCAGCAGTTACTACAGGGGGGTGAACACTGAAGCTTTCTTT.

V is TRBV5-1 and J is TRBJ1-5; TRBD1 matches at 9 bases. Trimming removed 0 bases from V and 2 bases from J; junction bases left unmatched: 3. The germline V gene has CDR1 SGHRS and CDR2 YFSETQ. The CDR3 runs to 16 residues. The CDR3 region is CASSLGDREGNQPQHF. In DNA form, the CDR3 reads TGCGCCAGCAGCTTGGGGGACAGGGAAGGCAATCAGCCCCAGCATTTT.

V is TRBV5-4 and J is TRBJ1-2, with 8 bases lining up with TRBD1. This CDR3 spans 16 amino acids. V was clipped by 2 bases and J by 2 bases; unmatched bases: 8. Germline V gene data show CDR1 as SGHNT and CDR2 as YYREEE (reference sequence). CDR3 in DNA: TGTGCCAGCAGCTTTAGGACAGGGTCCCCGAACTATGGCTACACCTTC. Translation: CASSFRTGSPNYGYTF.

This clone was counted between two and nine times. The chain carries TRBV5-1 and TRBJ1-2, with D possibly TRBD1 on 5 matching bases. Trimming pared 4 bases from V and 4 bases from J, leaving 17 bases between. In germline, CDR1 is SGHRS, CDR2 YFSETQ. The CDR3 runs 15 residues. The CDR3 sequence is CASSQGGRVAYGYTF. CDR3 nucleotides: TGCGCCAGCAGCCAAGGTGGCAGGGTTGCCTATGGCTACACCTTC.

The chain couples TRBV7-2 to TRBJ1-1, with D unclear. The CDR3 totals 15 residues. Germline V gene sequence: CDR1 SGHTA, CDR2 FQGNSA. V was pared by 5 bases and J by 0 bases, with 13 bases between. The CDR3 sequence: CASSPGSSMNTEAFF. CDR3 DNA: TGTGCCAGCAGCCCGGGGTCTTCTATGAACACTGAAGCTTTCTTT.

CDR3 loop: CASSYTGTGLEAFF. The CDR3 nucleotides read TGCGCCAGCAGCTATACCGGGACAGGGCTTGAAGCTTTCTTT. The rearrangement uses TRBV5-1 and TRBJ1-1; 9 bases match TRBD1. V gave up 3 bases and J gave up 7 bases; unmatched junction bases: 7. CDR3 length: 14 residues. The germline gives CDR1 SGHRS, CDR2 YFSETQ.

The V gene is TRBV25-1, the J gene TRBJ1-2; TRBD1 matches at 8 bases. CDR3 length equals 15 residues. CDR1 is MGHDK, CDR2 SYGVNS, per germline. V was clipped by 8 bases and J by 8 bases; unmatched bases: 16. The CDR3 coding sequence is TGTGCCAGCTGGGGAGACAGGGGCTATGCTGGGGGCTACACCTTC. It specifies CASWGDRGYAGGYTF.

The chain joins TRBV19 to TRBJ1-5; possible D gene TRBD1, 6 bases. This CDR3 is built from 17 residues. The germline V gene has CDR1 LNHDA and CDR2 SQIVND (reference sequence). V was pared by 3 bases and J by 0 bases, with 15 bases between. CDR3 in amino acids: CASSIRGGRNSNQPQHF. The CDR3 DNA reads as TGTGCCAGTAGTATTCGGGGGGGCCGGAATAGCAATCAGCCCCAGCATTTT.

V is TRBV12-3 or TRBV12-4 and J is TRBJ1-1; 7 bases map to TRBD1. V lost 5 bases to trimming and J lost 8 bases; unmatched junction nucleotides: 5. The CDR3 runs to 12 residues. The DNA for the CDR3 is TGTGCCAGCAGTGCCTGGACAGGAGAAGCTTTCTTT. Its protein product is CASSAWTGEAFF.

V is TRBV5-8 and J is TRBJ2-3, with D possibly matching TRBD2 (5 bases). Germline CDR1 reads SGHTS; CDR2 reads YDEGEE. The CDR3 extends over 14 amino acids. The germline V and J ends were trimmed by 4 bases and 5 bases, with 14 bases remaining between them. CDR3 bases: TGTGCCAGCAGCATAGAAGGACGGGGAGATACGCAGTATTTT. It yields the protein CASSIEGRGDTQYF.

Details on this clone: The sample contains more than one DNA sequence encoding this CDR3. CDR3 amino acids: CASSPGRDEQFF. The CDR3 DNA reads TGTGCCAGCAGCCCCGGGAGGGATGAGCAGTTCTTC. This sequence joins TRBV7-9 and TRBJ2-1; TRBD2 aligns across 8 bases. This CDR3 has 12 amino acids. The germline CDR1 and CDR2 sequences are SEHNR and FQNEAQ (reference sequence). V shed 5 bases, J shed 8 bases, and the junction held 2 bases outside the gene matches.

This clone was seen a single time. J is TRBJ1-6 and V is TRBV10-3; the D is unclear. CDR3 length: 15 residues. V was clipped by 10 bases and J by 0 bases, with 13 bases between them. Germline assignment: CDR1 ENHRY and CDR2 SYGVKD. The CDR3 here is CATSEVSSYNSPLHF. Here the CDR3 DNA reads TGTGCCACCTCCGAGGTTAGCTCCTATAATTCACCCCTCCACTTT.

For the CDR3, the DNA is TGTGCCAGCAGCCAAGATACGGAGTACGAGCAGTACTTC. Protein product: CASSQDTEYEQYF. The chain recombines TRBV14 with TRBJ2-7; D not certain. Per germline, CDR1 SGHDN and CDR2 FVKESK. Trimming took 0 bases from V and 4 from J, leaving 7 bases between them. The CDR3 consists of 13 residues. Together with reference TRBV14 and TRBJ2-7, the CDR3 gives the full variable domain: EAGVTQFPSHSVIEKGQTVTLRCDPISGHDNLYWYRRVMGKEIKFLLHFVKESKQDESGMPNNRFLAERTGGTYSTLKVQPAELEDSGVYFCASSQDTEYEQYFGPGTRLTVT.

This clone was counted a few times. CDR3 DNA sequence: TGTGCCAGCAGCACGGCAGGTCTAATCGGTGAAGCTTTCTTT. Translating gives CASSTAGLIGEAFF. This chain connects TRBV21-1 to TRBJ1-1; TRBD1 reflects the table's D call only, with no check against the DNA. TRBV21-1 corresponds to a pseudogene. This CDR3 has 14 amino acids.

The chain employs TRBV4-1 and TRBJ1-1, with TRBD1 matching 8 bases. This CDR3 has 15 amino acids. Trimming at V came to 3 bases and at J to 2 bases, leaving 5 bases not matched to a gene. The germline V gene encodes CDR1 MGHRA and CDR2 YSYEKL. CDR3 bases: TGCGCCAGCAGCCAGTATCCAGGGGGCAACACTGAAGCTTTCTTT. Protein product: CASSQYPGGNTEAFF.

This chain joins TRBV6-6 and TRBJ2-3; the match to TRBD2 covers 8 bases. The germline V gene encodes CDR1 MNHNY and CDR2 SVGAGI (reference sequence). J gave up 1 base and V 5 bases, and 11 bases lay outside the gene matches. The CDR3 is 17 residues long. CDR3 nucleotides: TGTGCCAGCAGTCTTATCATAGCGGGGAGTGGCACAGATACGCAGTATTTT. It specifies CASSLIIAGSGTDTQYF.

The J gene is TRBJ2-7, the V gene TRBV27, with 10 positions matching TRBD2. This CDR3 region has 14 residues. V was clipped by 5 bases and J by 4 bases; unmatched bases: 5. Germline V gene lookup returns CDR1 MNHEY and CDR2 SMNVEV (reference sequence). CDR3 in DNA: TGTGCCAGCAGTATAGCGGGAGGTCAATACGAGCAGTACTTC. Its translation is CASSIAGGQYEQYF.

The chain joins TRBV5-4 to TRBJ1-2, with a possible D match to TRBD1 (6 bases). The germline V gene encodes CDR1 SGHNT and CDR2 YYREEE (reference sequence). Trimming removed 0 bases at V and 8 bases at J, with 11 bases between. The CDR3 contains 13 residues. CDR3 bases: TGTGCCAGCAGCTTGGAAACCAGGGGCGGCTACACCTTC. It specifies CASSLETRGGYTF.

The chain carries TRBV11-2 and TRBJ1-2, with D maybe TRBD1 (6 bases). Trimming shortened V by 7 bases and J by 1 base, and 19 bases separated the two germline ends. The CDR3 spans 16 residues. CDR1 SGHAT and CDR2 FQNNGV come from the germline V gene. In nucleotides, the CDR3 is TGTGCCAGCACCAAGAGGGCAGGGGTAATTAACTATGGCTACACCTTC. It translates to CASTKRAGVINYGYTF. Full variable domain (remainder filled in from reference TRBV11-2 and TRBJ1-2): EAGVAQSPRYKIIEKRQSVAFWCNPISGHATLYWYQQILGQGPKLLIQFQNNGVVDDSQLPKDRFSAERLKGVDSTLKIQPAKLEDSAVYLCASTKRAGVINYGYTFGSGTRLTVV.

The rearrangement links TRBV7-9 to TRBJ2-3; TRBD2 might be the D (5 bases). Germline V gives CDR1 SEHNR, CDR2 FQNEAQ (reference sequence). Trimming took 7 bases from V and 3 from J, leaving 11 bases between them. This CDR3 has 13 amino acids. The CDR3 DNA follows: TGTGCCAGCACCCTCGGCGGGACAGATACGCAGTATTTT. Translated: CASTLGGTDTQYF.

The chain joins TRBV5-4 to TRBJ2-7; 7 nucleotides match TRBD2. Germline V gene lookup returns CDR1 SGHNT and CDR2 YYREEE (reference sequence). CDR3 length equals 14 residues. J lost 6 bases, V lost 0 bases, and 6 bases had no gene match. The CDR3 protein is CASSLVWEGSEQYF. The CDR3 nucleotides read TGTGCCAGCAGCTTGGTATGGGAGGGTTCCGAGCAGTACTTC.

This clone was recorded once. The chain recombines TRBV10-3 with TRBJ2-1; 11 bases align to TRBD2. The CDR3 has 18 residues. With V trimmed by 6 bases and J by 5 bases, 15 bases remained unmatched. Germline values: CDR1 ENHRY, CDR2 SYGVKD. For the CDR3, the DNA is TGTGCCATCAGCACCGGGACTAGCGGAGGGGGCATACACAATGAGCAGTTCTTC. Its translation is CAISTGTSGGGIHNEQFF.

The V gene is TRBV6-5, the J gene TRBJ1-4; TRBD1 agrees at 7 bases. The CDR3 length is 12 residues. CDR1 MNHEY and CDR2 SVGAGI come from the germline V gene. Trimming took 10 bases from V and 6 from J; bases not matched to a gene: 5. The CDR3: CATRQGHEKLFF. The CDR3 DNA reads TGTGCCACCAGACAGGGTCATGAAAAACTGTTTTTT.

CDR3 nucleotides: TGTGCCAGCAGCCTTAGGGGCTACGAGCAGTACGTC. Protein: CASSLRGYEQYV. The chain employs TRBV12-1 and TRBJ2-7; the table assigns TRBD1, which was not confirmed against the DNA. TRBV12-1 counts as a pseudogene. The CDR3 runs to 12 residues.

This clone turned up a few times. The genes are TRBV7-2 and TRBJ1-5, with unresolved D. CDR3 length: 13 residues. V lost 5 bases and J 9 bases, leaving 14 bases between the germline ends. Germline CDR1 is SGHTA and CDR2 is FQGNSA. CDR3 sequence: CASSAGVSGPQHF. CDR3 in DNA: TGTGCCAGCAGCGCCGGGGTCAGTGGGCCCCAGCATTTT.

The chain recombines TRBV29-1 with TRBJ2-6; TRBD2 might be the D (6 bases). Trimming took off 3 bases at V and 4 bases at J, with 10 bases between the two ends. The CDR3 length is 14 residues. Germline V gives CDR1 SQVTM, CDR2 ANQGSEA. The CDR3 loop reads CSVEGGSGANVLTF. CDR3 bases: TGCAGCGTTGAGGGGGGATCGGGGGCCAACGTCCTGACTTTC.

This clone showed up just once. J is TRBJ2-5 and V is TRBV18, with 10 positions matching TRBD2. The CDR3 spans 15 residues. Germline CDR1 and CDR2: KGHSH and LQKENI. Trimming took 2 bases from V and 1 from J; bases not matched to a gene: 1. CDR3 amino acids: CASSPTSGTQETQYF. CDR3 DNA: TGTGCCAGCTCACCAACTAGCGGGACCCAAGAGACCCAGTACTTC.

The CDR3 loop reads CAISADRGNQPQHF. The CDR3 bases are TGTGCCATCAGTGCGGACAGGGGCAATCAGCCCCAGCATTTT. The chain couples TRBV10-3 to TRBJ1-5; 8 bases agree with TRBD1. Trimming at V came to 4 bases and at J to 2 bases, leaving 1 base not matched to a gene. CDR1 ENHRY and CDR2 SYGVKD come from the germline V gene. This CDR3 spans 14 amino acids.